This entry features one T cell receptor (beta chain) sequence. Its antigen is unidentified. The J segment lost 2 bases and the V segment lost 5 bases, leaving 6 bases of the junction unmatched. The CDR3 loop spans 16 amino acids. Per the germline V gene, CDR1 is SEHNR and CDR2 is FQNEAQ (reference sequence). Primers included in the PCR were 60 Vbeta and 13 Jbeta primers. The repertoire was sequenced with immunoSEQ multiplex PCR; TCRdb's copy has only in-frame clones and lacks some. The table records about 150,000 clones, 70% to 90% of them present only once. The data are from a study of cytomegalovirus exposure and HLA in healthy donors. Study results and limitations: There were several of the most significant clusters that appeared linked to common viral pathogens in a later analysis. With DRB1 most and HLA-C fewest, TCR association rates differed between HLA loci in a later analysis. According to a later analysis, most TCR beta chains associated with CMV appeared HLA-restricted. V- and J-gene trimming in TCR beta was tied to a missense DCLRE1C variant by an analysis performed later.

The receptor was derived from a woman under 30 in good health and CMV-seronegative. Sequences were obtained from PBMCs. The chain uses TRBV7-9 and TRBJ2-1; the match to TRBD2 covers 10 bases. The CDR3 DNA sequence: TGTGCCAGCAGCCCTAGCGGGAGAGGGACCTACAATGAGCAGTTCTTC. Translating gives CASSPSGRGTYNEQFF.